Listed below are T cell receptor beta chains from one sample, sequenced in a study of blood T cells in healthy people across ages. A single record per CDR3 protein comes from TCRdb applying MiXCR to the 5' RACE reads. The repertoire holds about a million distinct CDR3 sequences, with 51% as singletons. Input material: blood. These receptor sequences come from a woman in her sixties or seventies in good health. Each CDR3 is given with its conserved first and last residue. The D gene is left open where the match is weak. Clone size is given for some rows only: seen once, a few or many times, or a class if the clone is expanded.

cdr3_aa cdr3_nt j_call clone_size d_call v_call
CASSRALAETQYF TGCGCCAGCAGCCGAGCTCTGGCCGAGACCCAGTACTTC TRBJ2-5 - - TRBV4-3
CASSPTGNNEKLFF TGCGCCAGCAGCCCGACGGGGAATAATGAAAAACTGTTTTTT TRBJ1-4 - - TRBV4-1
CSASPRRGLYNEQFF TGCAGTGCTAGCCCTCGGCGGGGGCTCTACAATGAGCAGTTCTTC TRBJ2-1 - - TRBV20-1
CSVDYRGTSTDTQYF TGCAGCGTTGATTATCGAGGGACTAGCACAGATACGCAGTATTTT TRBJ2-3 - - TRBV29-1
CASSNDRVGSYEQYF TGCGCCAGCAGCAATGACAGGGTCGGGTCCTACGAGCAGTACTTC TRBJ2-7 - TRBD1 TRBV5-1
CASSLNTGGEQYF TGTGCCAGCAGCTTAAACACCGGCGGCGAGCAGTACTTC TRBJ2-7 - - TRBV7-9
CASSWQTSGPTETQYF TGTGCCAGCAGTTGGCAGACTAGCGGCCCAACAGAGACCCAGTACTTC TRBJ2-5 - TRBD2 TRBV6-2/TRBV6-3
CASSLPQGGGRIQYF TGTGCCAGCAGTTTACCCCAAGGGGGCGGCCGGATCCAGTACTTC TRBJ2-4 - TRBD1 TRBV28
CASSHTRDRGLFF TGTGCCAGCAGCCACACCAGGGACAGGGGGCTGTTCTTC TRBJ2-1 - TRBD1 TRBV14
CASSPSRFWKGMSSYEQYF TGTGCCAGCAGCCCGTCGAGGTTTTGGAAGGGGATGTCCTCCTACGAGCAGTACTTC TRBJ2-7 once - TRBV7-9
CSAINLADTYHQGETQYF TGCAGTGCCATCAATCTAGCGGACACATATCATCAGGGAGAGACCCAGTACTTC TRBJ2-5 - TRBD2 TRBV20-1
CASSDSFNEQFF TGTGCCAGCAGTGACAGTTTCAATGAGCAGTTCTTC TRBJ2-1 - - TRBV6-6
CSAQIAGGQETQYF TGCAGTGCCCAAATAGCGGGAGGGCAAGAGACCCAGTACTTC TRBJ2-5 - TRBD2 TRBV20-1
CASRLGLNNEQFF TGTGCCAGCAGGCTTGGACTCAACAATGAGCAGTTCTTC TRBJ2-1 - - TRBV2
CRDSSGTQYF TGCAGAGACTCGTCTGGTACGCAGTATTTT TRBJ2-3 - - TRBV20-1
CASSRSGTGGDYTF TGTGCCAGCAGTCGTTCCGGGACAGGGGGGGACTACACCTTC TRBJ1-2 - TRBD1 TRBV6-5
CASSQARDSEAFF TGTGCCAGCAGCCAGGCGCGGGACAGTGAAGCTTTCTTT TRBJ1-1 - TRBD1 TRBV13
CASSYLSNEQYF TGTGCCAGCAGTTACCTCTCCAATGAGCAGTACTTC TRBJ2-7 - - TRBV28
CASSLLGGGEQFF TGTGCCAGCAGCCTGCTAGGGGGGGGTGAGCAGTTCTTC TRBJ2-1 - - TRBV12-3/TRBV12-4
CATSRTGHSNYEQYF TGTGCCACCAGCAGGACAGGTCACTCAAACTACGAGCAGTACTTC TRBJ2-7 - - TRBV15
CASSLGAPRGNSPLHF TGCGCCAGCAGCTTGGGGGCGCCCAGGGGTAATTCACCCCTCCACTTT TRBJ1-6 - - TRBV5-1
CASSQTSGRLYEQYF TGCGCCAGCAGCCAAACTAGCGGGAGGCTCTACGAGCAGTACTTC TRBJ2-7 few TRBD2 TRBV4-1
CASSPRGSGGYQETQYF TGTGCCAGCAGTCCAAGGGGGAGCGGGGGTTACCAAGAGACCCAGTACTTC TRBJ2-5 - TRBD2 TRBV6-1
CASSKEHRVGEQYF TGTGCCAGCAGCAAGGAACACAGGGTGGGAGAGCAGTACTTC TRBJ2-5 - - TRBV6-1
CASSLPTSYEQFF TGTGCCAGCAGCCTCCCGACTAGCTATGAGCAGTTCTTC TRBJ2-1 - TRBD2 TRBV6-6
CASSWIHEQFF TGTGCCAGCAGCTGGATCCATGAGCAGTTCTTC TRBJ2-1 - - TRBV7-2
CSGPLWVANEQYF TGCAGCGGCCCTCTCTGGGTAGCGAACGAGCAGTACTTC TRBJ2-7 - - TRBV29-1
CASSSGTELTNEQFF TGCGCCAGCAGCTCCGGGACAGAACTTACCAATGAGCAGTTCTTC TRBJ2-1 - TRBD1 TRBV5-1
CASTYGDQPQHF TGTGCCAGCACCTACGGGGATCAGCCCCAGCATTTT TRBJ1-5 - - TRBV6-6
CASSNRDRGSGANVLTF TGTGCCAGCAGCAACCGGGACAGGGGGTCTGGGGCCAACGTCCTGACTTTC TRBJ2-6 - TRBD1 TRBV7-8
CSASNREGSYNEQFF TGCAGTGCTAGTAACCGGGAGGGCTCCTACAATGAGCAGTTCTTC TRBJ2-1 - TRBD2 TRBV20-1
CSAQPGGGRETQYF TGCAGTGCTCAGCCTGGAGGGGGGCGGGAGACCCAGTACTTC TRBJ2-5 - - TRBV20-1
CAWSKGAELNQPQHF TGTGCCTGGAGTAAGGGGGCAGAACTTAATCAGCCCCAGCATTTT TRBJ1-5 - TRBD1 TRBV30
CAISNGWEQFF TGTGCCATCTCTAATGGGTGGGAGCAGTTCTTC TRBJ2-1 once - TRBV10-3
CASSRLRGVTYEQYF TGTGCCAGCAGTCGACTGAGGGGGGTGACCTACGAGCAGTACTTC TRBJ2-7 few - TRBV28
CSASMDSREKLFF TGCAGTGCTAGCATGGACAGCAGAGAAAAACTGTTTTTT TRBJ1-4 - - TRBV20-1
CSALAGELAKNIQYF TGCAGTGCTCTAGCAGGGGAACTAGCCAAAAACATTCAGTACTTC TRBJ2-4 - - TRBV20-1
CASSPRRETPEAFF TGTGCCAGCAGCCCCAGGCGGGAGACCCCTGAAGCTTTCTTT TRBJ1-1 - - TRBV7-9
CSASKTGSSYNEQFF TGCAGTGCTAGCAAGACAGGGAGCTCCTACAATGAGCAGTTCTTC TRBJ2-1 - TRBD1 TRBV20-1
CASSQGTGGAGGNQPQHF TGCGCCAGCAGCCAAGGGACAGGGGGGGCCGGGGGCAATCAGCCCCAGCATTTT TRBJ1-5 - TRBD1 TRBV4-3
CASRSAGVSYNEQFF TGTGCCAGCAGGTCAGCGGGAGTGTCCTACAATGAGCAGTTCTTC TRBJ2-1 once TRBD2 TRBV7-8
CASSRAASYNEQYF TGTGCCAGCAGTAGGGCAGCATCCTACAATGAGCAGTACTTC TRBJ2-7 once - TRBV28
CASTREAGSSYNSPLHF TGTGCCAGCACCCGAGAGGCGGGGAGCTCCTATAATTCACCCCTCCACTTT TRBJ1-6 - - TRBV6-1
CASSQFGAGNYGYTF TGCGCCAGCAGCCAATTCGGTGCTGGTAACTATGGCTACACCTTC TRBJ1-2 - - TRBV4-3